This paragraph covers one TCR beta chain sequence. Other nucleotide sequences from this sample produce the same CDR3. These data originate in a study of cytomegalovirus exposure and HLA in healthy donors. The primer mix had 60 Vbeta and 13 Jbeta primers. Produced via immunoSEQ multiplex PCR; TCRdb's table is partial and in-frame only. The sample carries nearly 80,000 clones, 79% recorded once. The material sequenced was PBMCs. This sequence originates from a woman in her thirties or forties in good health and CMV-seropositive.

The CDR3 is CASSLSRNTEAFF. In nucleotides, the CDR3 is TGTGCCAGCAGCTTGTCCAGAAACACTGAAGCTTTCTTT. This chain connects TRBV7-9 to TRBJ1-1; D unresolved. V was pared by 3 bases and J by 2 bases, with 7 bases between. The germline V gene has CDR1 SEHNR and CDR2 FQNEAQ (reference sequence). The CDR3 sequence is 13 residues long.